This T cell receptor (beta chain) came from a study of T cell repertoires in cytomegalovirus infection. TCRdb re-called the reads through MiXCR, storing one row per CDR3 protein. Seen here are about 600,000 distinct CDR3 sequences, approximately 24% observed once, and the top ten hold 7.5% to 9%. The CDR3 consists of 15 residues. V shed 4 bases and J shed 1 base, with 12 bases lying between them. Per the germline V gene, CDR1 is SNHLY and CDR2 is FYNNEI. The sequenced sample was CD8+ T cells from PBMCs. The origin of this receptor is a human donor in good health (CMV status not recorded). Some clones in this sample may be carry-over from other donors' samples. This chain uses TRBV2 with TRBJ2-3; D unresolved. Written as DNA, the CDR3 is TGTGCCAGCAGTGTTCGTGGCAGACGCACAGATACGCAGTATTTT. This gives the protein CASSVRGRRTDTQYF.